The entry below gives a single TCR beta chain sequence along with its context. TCRdb recomputed calls from the PCR reads with MiXCR, one row per CDR3 protein. Of 65,000 to 95,000 distinct CDR3 sequences listed, under 65% were seen once; the top ten hold around 15%. The data were taken from a study of CDR3 diversity in severe acne. Material: blood. The TCR was taken from a male donor in good health, without acne.

CDR3 protein: CASTQERILNTEAFF. Written as DNA, the CDR3 is TGTGCCAGCACCCAGGAGAGGATCCTGAACACTGAAGCTTTCTTT. The chain combines TRBV2 with TRBJ1-1; D remains ambiguous. The CDR3 has 15 amino acids. CDR1 and CDR2 from the germline V gene are SNHLY and FYNNEI. V dropped 7 bases and J dropped 0 bases, with 15 bases sitting between them.